The 31 T cell receptor beta chains below all came from one sample that was sequenced in a study of blood T cells in healthy people across ages. Using a J-beta primer mix together with a sample-barcoded 5' primer, a second PCR was run for roughly 7 to 12 cycles. TCRdb re-called the 5' RACE reads through MiXCR, storing one row per CDR3 protein. Of over a million distinct CDR3 sequences in the sample, under 55% are singletons; the top ten hold approximately 20%. The sequenced material came from blood. These receptors were obtained from a woman aged 60-75 years in good health.

This clonotype was observed a few times. The chain is built from TRBV4-2 and TRBJ1-2; 7 bases are shared with TRBD1. The CDR3 is 15 residues long. With 0 bases clipped from V and 4 bases from J, the junction kept 5 bases outside the gene matches. The germline CDR1 and CDR2 sequences are LGHNA and YNFKEQ. CDR3 protein: CASSQDLGQSYGYTF. The CDR3 nucleotides read TGTGCCAGCAGCCAAGATCTGGGACAGTCCTATGGCTACACCTTC.

This clonotype was detected a few times. Given a much more abundant clone one base away, this may be a read error. This chain joins TRBV4-1 and TRBJ1-1, with D possibly matching TRBD1 (5 bases). CDR1 and CDR2 (germline): MGHRA, YSYEKL. The V and J ends lost 2 bases and 8 bases respectively, with 12 bases between them. The CDR3 runs to 13 residues. The DNA of the CDR3 is TGCGCCAGCAGCCAATTTCTGGGGGGGGAAGCTTTCTTT. It is translated as CASSQFLGGEAFF.

This clonotype was seen a handful of times. The chain recombines TRBV20-1 with TRBJ2-1, with D tentatively TRBD1 or TRBD2 (5 bases each). This CDR3 has 14 residues. Germline V CDR1 and CDR2: DFQATT, SNEGSKA (reference sequence). Trimming took 4 bases from V and 7 from J, leaving 17 bases between them. The CDR3 spells CSANQLGDLNEQFF. The CDR3 DNA sequence: TGCAGTGCTAACCAACTAGGGGATCTTAATGAGCAGTTCTTC.

This chain connects TRBV2 to TRBJ2-1; the match to TRBD2 covers 11 bases. The V and J ends lost 3 bases and 8 bases, in that order; junction bases with no gene match: 6. Germline loops: CDR1 SNHLY, CDR2 FYNNEI. The length of the CDR3 is 15 residues. CDR3 residues: CASSEGSGRDDEQFF. Written as DNA, the CDR3 is TGTGCCAGCAGTGAGGGTAGCGGGAGGGACGATGAGCAGTTCTTC.

The V call is TRBV6-5, the J call TRBJ2-2; perhaps TRBD1 as D (5 bases). The CDR3 has 16 residues. The V gene's germline CDR1 is MNHEY and CDR2 SVGAGI. V was clipped by 0 bases and J by 1 base, with 9 bases between them. CDR3: CASSYSWGQNTGELFF. The CDR3 nucleotides read TGTGCCAGCAGTTACTCCTGGGGCCAGAACACCGGGGAGCTGTTTTTT.

The chain couples TRBV28 to TRBJ1-2; no clear D gene. The length of the CDR3 is 12 residues. The V end lost 7 bases, the J end lost 7 bases, and 13 bases lay between the germline ends. CDR1 MDHEN and CDR2 SYDVKM come from the germline V gene. The CDR3 DNA reads as TGTGCCAGCACTTTTACTGGTATTGGCTACACCTTC. This translates into CASTFTGIGYTF.

This clonotype was found many times. The genes are TRBV12-3 or TRBV12-4 and TRBJ2-5; 7 positions agree with TRBD1. Trimming at V came to 5 bases and at J to 1 base, leaving 10 bases not matched to a gene. This CDR3 contains 16 residues. In nucleotides, the CDR3 is TGTGCCAGCAGTCCTAAGACAGGGTTGACCCAAGAGACCCAGTACTTC. Amino acid sequence: CASSPKTGLTQETQYF.

The chain has TRBV6-2 or TRBV6-3 and TRBJ2-7; TRBD1 is a possible D gene (6 bases). Germline loops: CDR1 MNHEY, CDR2 SVGEGT. This CDR3 has 18 amino acids. V lost 0 bases and J 0 bases, leaving 18 bases between the germline ends. This chain's CDR3 is CASSYSIPQGAPSYEQYF. The CDR3 bases are TGTGCCAGCAGTTACTCGATTCCACAGGGAGCCCCCTCCTACGAGCAGTACTTC.

Many counts were recorded for this clonotype. The V and J genes are TRBV7-6 and TRBJ2-1; 9 positions agree with TRBD1. The germline V gene encodes CDR1 SGHVS and CDR2 FNYEAQ. V shed 5 bases and J 9 bases; nucleotides not matched to a gene: 11. This CDR3 spans 15 amino acids. This chain's CDR3 is CASSPRDRDSPEQFF. The CDR3 nucleotides are TGTGCCAGCAGCCCCCGGGACAGGGATTCTCCTGAGCAGTTCTTC.

The chain joins TRBV29-1 to TRBJ1-2; 7 bases agree with TRBD1. V shed 4 bases and J 4 bases; nucleotides not matched to a gene: 15. CDR3 length equals 16 residues. Looked up from germline, CDR1 is SQVTM and CDR2 is ANQGSEA. CDR3 protein: CSVGDSLFMASYGYTF. CDR3 nucleotide sequence: TGCAGCGTTGGGGACAGCCTTTTCATGGCGAGCTATGGCTACACCTTC.

The CDR3 loop is CASSLGTKGATNEKLFF. The DNA of the CDR3 is TGCGCCAGCAGCCTGGGTACCAAGGGAGCAACTAATGAAAAACTGTTTTTT. This chain connects TRBV5-1 to TRBJ1-4; D not resolved. Germline V CDR1 and CDR2: SGHRS, YFSETQ. The CDR3 sequence is 17 residues long. The germline V and J ends were trimmed by 4 bases and 0 bases, with 16 bases remaining between them.

The chain has TRBV7-8 and TRBJ2-4; D possibly uses TRBD1 or TRBD2 (8 bases each). Trimming removed 1 base from V and 15 bases from J, with 25 bases in between. Per germline, CDR1 SGHVS and CDR2 FQNEAQ. The CDR3 spans 16 residues. CDR3 protein: CASSLESGGILADAYF. Written as DNA, the CDR3 is TGTGCCAGCAGCTTAGAATCAGGGGGCATACTAGCGGACGCGTACTTC.

As to this clonotype: At one of its ends the junction is not consistent with the germline gene, which may arise from a read error. The chain is built from TRBV5-1 and TRBJ2-7, with a tentative D call TRBD1 (6 bases). Looked up from germline, CDR1 is SGHRS and CDR2 is YFSETQ. The length of the CDR3 is 14 residues. CDR3 protein: CASSLGGQSNEQNF. The CDR3 region has the DNA TGCGCCAGCAGCTTAGGCGGACAGTCCAACGAGCAGAACTTC.

The rearrangement joins TRBV29-1 to TRBJ2-1; no clear D gene. Near its end, the DNA agrees better with TRBJ2-7, so the J call may be wrong. The CDR3 has 15 amino acids. CDR1 is SQVTM, CDR2 ANQGSEA, per germline. The chain's CDR3 is CSAQRNGLSYNEQYF. The CDR3, as DNA: TGCAGCGCCCAGAGGAACGGGTTATCCTACAATGAGCAGTACTTC.

This rearrangement joins TRBV5-6 to TRBJ1-1; 8 nucleotides agree with TRBD1. The V segment lost 0 bases and the J segment 1 base; nucleotides outside the gene matches: 5. This CDR3 contains 16 residues. Germline loops: CDR1 SGHDT, CDR2 YYEEEE. DNA of the CDR3: TGTGCCAGCAGCTTGGGAATGACAGGGGCGAACACTGAAGCTTTCTTT. Translating it yields CASSLGMTGANTEAFF.

The chain links TRBV7-9 to TRBJ2-1; 9 positions match TRBD1. CDR3 length: 18 residues. V was clipped by 1 base and J by 7 bases; unmatched bases: 14. Germline V CDR1 and CDR2: SEHNR, FQNEAQ (reference sequence). In nucleotides, the CDR3 is TGTGCCAGCAGCTTAGGAGGTTTTCGGGACAGGGATGGAAATGAGCAGTTCTTC. Translation gives CASSLGGFRDRDGNEQFF.

In this sample, this clonotype turned up many times. The V gene is TRBV20-1, the J gene TRBJ2-7, with TRBD1 as a possible D gene (6 bases). The V end was cut by 6 bases, the J end by 4 bases, with 13 bases between. The CDR3 runs to 12 residues. Germline-derived CDR1 and CDR2 are DFQATT and SNEGSKA (reference sequence). This CDR3 is CSANDRTYEQYF. In nucleotides, the CDR3 is TGCAGTGCCAATGACAGGACTTACGAGCAGTACTTC.

The CDR3 coding sequence is TGTGCCATTCGACAGGGGTCCATGAACACTGAAGCTTTCTTT. As protein: CAIRQGSMNTEAFF. The rearrangement links TRBV10-3 to TRBJ1-1; 8 bases match TRBD1. Unmatched junction bases numbered 6, after V lost 9 bases and J lost 0 bases. The germline CDR1 and CDR2 sequences are ENHRY and SYGVKD. The CDR3 has 14 residues.

V and J are TRBV7-9 and TRBJ2-6; TRBD1 aligns across 10 bases. The CDR3 runs to 16 residues. Germline loops: CDR1 SEHNR, CDR2 FQNEAQ (reference sequence). The V segment lost 10 bases and the J segment 1 base; nucleotides outside the gene matches: 7. CDR3 nucleotides: TGTGCCACACCGGGACAGGGGTTGTCTGGGGCCAACGTCCTGACTTTC. Protein product: CATPGQGLSGANVLTF.

V and J are TRBV29-1 and TRBJ2-5, with D hard to call. Germline lookup yields CDR1 SQVTM and CDR2 ANQGSEA. The CDR3 spans 10 residues. Trimming removed 2 bases from V and 6 bases from J, with 4 bases in between. CDR3 protein: CSVETKTQYF. The CDR3 nucleotides are TGCAGCGTTGAAACAAAGACCCAGTACTTC.

The chain links TRBV12-5 to TRBJ2-4; TRBD2 is a possible D gene (5 bases). The closer fit of TRBJ2-7 to the DNA end suggests the J call may be wrong. The germline V gene has CDR1 LGHNT and CDR2 FRNRAP. The CDR3 length is 12 residues. CDR3 sequence: CASGLGSGEQYF. The CDR3 DNA reads TGTGCTAGTGGTTTGGGCAGCGGCGAGCAGTACTTC.

About this clonotype itself: Sequence at one end of the junction differs from germline and may be a read error. The V and J genes are TRBV6-2 or TRBV6-3 and TRBJ2-7, with D possibly being TRBD2 (6 bases). The CDR3 spans 18 residues. In germline, CDR1 is MNHEY, CDR2 SVGEGT. CDR3: CARSYGATGAGYPHEQYF. The CDR3 DNA reads as TGTGCCCGCAGTTACGGGGCGACCGGGGCGGGATATCCCCACGAGCAGTACTTC.

The chain carries TRBV27 and TRBJ1-6; no clear D gene. The V gene lost 7 bases and the J gene lost 7 bases, with 11 bases spanning the gap. CDR1 and CDR2 from the germline V gene are MNHEY and SMNVEV (reference sequence). The CDR3 sequence is 13 residues long. For the CDR3, the DNA is TGTGCCAGCACCCCCGGGGAGAATTCACCCCTCCACTTT. This translates into CASTPGENSPLHF.

This clonotype was observed a single time. The chain uses TRBV4-2 and TRBJ2-1; D call uncertain. V dropped 1 base and J dropped 4 bases, with 8 bases sitting between them. The CDR3 spans 14 residues. Germline V gives CDR1 LGHNA, CDR2 YNFKEQ. As DNA, the CDR3 is TGTGCCAGCAGCCAAGGGTACGCGTACAATGAGCAGTTCTTC. Protein product: CASSQGYAYNEQFF.

The genes are TRBV5-6 and TRBJ1-6, with TRBD1 identical over 8 bases. CDR3 length equals 15 residues. V was clipped by 4 bases and J by 13 bases; unmatched bases: 13. The germline V gene encodes CDR1 SGHDT and CDR2 YYEEEE. The CDR3 bases are TGTGCCAGCAGCCCGGGGACAGGCCGCGGCGGGCCCCTCCACTTT. This sequence encodes CASSPGTGRGGPLHF.

This chain joins TRBV27 and TRBJ2-7; 7 bases agree with TRBD2. V shed 5 bases, J shed 7 bases, and the junction held 20 bases outside the gene matches. Germline V gene lookup returns CDR1 MNHEY and CDR2 SMNVEV (reference sequence). The CDR3 runs to 17 residues. The CDR3 DNA is TGTGCCAGCAGTCAAAGACTAGCCGATAGCTCCTACAATGAGCAGTACTTC. Its protein is CASSQRLADSSYNEQYF.

V usage is TRBV20-1 and J usage is TRBJ2-5; tentatively, D is TRBD2 (5 bases). Germline V CDR1 and CDR2: DFQATT, SNEGSKA (reference sequence). Trimming shortened V by 5 bases and J by 9 bases, and 13 bases separated the two germline ends. CDR3 size: 11 residues. The chain's CDR3 is CSAPYVRAQYF. CDR3 bases: TGCAGTGCTCCATACGTGAGGGCCCAGTACTTC.

This rearrangement joins TRBV4-1 to TRBJ2-2, with a possible D match to TRBD1 (5 bases). CDR3 length equals 16 residues. Between the trimmed V and J ends, which lost 1 base and 2 bases, there was a span of 11 bases. The V gene's germline CDR1 is MGHRA and CDR2 YSYEKL. The CDR3 is CASSQAPRGNTGELFF. The CDR3 region has the DNA TGCGCCAGCAGCCAAGCTCCAAGGGGAAACACCGGGGAGCTGTTTTTT.

This clonotype was picked up a small number of times. The chain employs TRBV7-2 and TRBJ2-1; 7 nucleotides align to TRBD1. The CDR3 extends over 16 amino acids. CDR1 SGHTA and CDR2 FQGNSA come from the germline V gene. The V and J ends lost 2 bases and 8 bases, in that order; junction bases with no gene match: 12. The CDR3 is CASSLRAGGKRDEQFF. CDR3 nucleotide sequence: TGTGCCAGCAGCTTAAGGGCAGGGGGTAAGAGGGATGAGCAGTTCTTC.

This clonotype has only a few counts. This CDR3 is CASSPPGTGSSDTQYF. The CDR3 region has the DNA TGTGCCAGCAGCCCTCCCGGGACAGGGAGCTCAGATACGCAGTATTTT. The chain couples TRBV3-1 to TRBJ2-3; 9 nucleotides line up with TRBD1. Per the germline V gene, CDR1 is LGHDT and CDR2 is YNNKEL (reference sequence). The CDR3 runs to 16 residues. The trim removed 4 bases at V and 4 bases at J, leaving 9 bases unmatched.

This clonotype has more than one count but fewer than ten. The CDR3 coding sequence is TGTGCCAGCAGCTCCGCCGGGGCCAGTTACACCTTC. This encodes CASSSAGASYTF. The chain recombines TRBV7-9 with TRBJ1-2; possible D gene TRBD1, 5 bases. The CDR3 totals 12 residues. With 4 bases removed from V and 11 bases from J, the gap between germline ends came to 14 bases. Germline CDR1 and CDR2: SEHNR and FQNEAQ (reference sequence).